One T cell receptor beta chain is described in this entry. The antigen is undetermined. One entry per CDR3 protein, called by TCRdb with MiXCR from the 5' RACE reads. The sample has 40,000 or so distinct CDR3 sequences; 5.2% are singletons. Time point defined: sample taken at primary tumor resection. Samples were obtained from around 73 donors, all untreated early-stage non-small cell lung cancer patients. The input material, whole RNA from tumor, nontumor lung or frozen PBMC, was sequenced unsorted. This CDR3 has 18 amino acids. Germline V lookup: CDR1 PRHDT, CDR2 FYEKMQ (reference sequence). J lost 2 bases, V lost 5 bases, and 10 bases had no gene match. This specimen belongs to a study of spatial heterogeneity in lung cancer. Study-wide context: Detection consistently captured more beta-chain sequences than alpha-chain sequences.

Findings of the study overall: At tumor resection, ubiquitous expanded TCRs were detected in blood more often than later.

The sequence was obtained from a female donor with early-stage non-small cell lung cancer. The sequencing used PBMCs, collected at surgery. The rearrangement links TRBV13 to TRBJ2-5; 14 bases fit TRBD2. This CDR3 is CASSRGTSGGPVQETQYF. In DNA, the CDR3 is TGTGCCAGCAGCCGCGGGACTAGCGGGGGACCGGTTCAAGAGACCCAGTACTTC.